A single sample gave rise to the 12 T cell receptor beta chains below, sequenced in a study of blood T cell repertoires in COVID-19 (dated by TCRdb to the early 2020s). Libraries came from the immunoSEQ multiplex PCR assay. TCRdb obtained this table from immuneACCESS and retained in-frame rearrangements with V and J assigned. These tables miss some clones; where compared with another copy, unresolved V genes account for less than half of the shortfall, and the remainder is unexplained. A total of around 140,000 clones appear in this sample, approximately 90% of them only once. Of the sample, under 13% is held by the ten largest clones. Sequencing used peripheral blood. These receptors all come from a man aged 50 to 60 with acute or convalescent COVID-19.

Comment on this clone: The sample holds other DNA sequences that translate to the same CDR3. This chain connects TRBV5-1 to TRBJ2-5; no firm D call. Between the trimmed V and J ends, which lost 0 bases and 2 bases, there was a span of 2 bases. CDR1 and CDR2 from the germline V gene are SGHRS and YFSETQ. The CDR3 loop spans 12 amino acids. The DNA for the CDR3 is TGCGCCAGCAGCTTGGCGCAAGAGACCCAGTACTTC. Translation: CASSLAQETQYF.

The V call is TRBV5-4, the J call TRBJ2-6; D is possibly TRBD1 (7 bases). The CDR3 spans 16 residues. Germline V lookup: CDR1 SGHNT, CDR2 YYREEE (reference sequence). Trimming stripped 0 bases from V and 13 bases from J, with 20 bases between. In DNA, the CDR3 is TGTGCCAGCAGCTTGGTTCCCAGGGGGGTGTCGGGTGTCCTGACTTTC. It is translated as CASSLVPRGVSGVLTF.

This chain connects TRBV19 to TRBJ2-1, with 8 nucleotides matching TRBD2. The germline V gene encodes CDR1 LNHDA and CDR2 SQIVND (reference sequence). The CDR3 extends over 16 amino acids. J gave up 8 bases and V 3 bases, and 12 bases lay outside the gene matches. The CDR3 DNA sequence: TGTGCCAGTAGTATTCTTCCCGGGACTAGATTCCATGAGCAGTTCTTC. Encoded protein: CASSILPGTRFHEQFF.

The gene calls are TRBV28 and TRBJ1-2; a possible D gene is TRBD1 (6 bases). The CDR3 sequence is 14 residues long. The germline V and J ends were trimmed by 6 bases and 8 bases, with 19 bases remaining between them. The germline CDR1 and CDR2 sequences are MDHEN and SYDVKM. The CDR3 reads CASRTPGTTGGYTF. CDR3 nucleotide sequence: TGTGCCAGCAGAACCCCAGGGACAACGGGCGGCTACACCTTC.

The rearrangement joins TRBV5-1 to TRBJ1-1; perhaps TRBD1 as D (5 bases). Germline CDR1 reads SGHRS; CDR2 reads YFSETQ. The CDR3 runs to 19 residues. The germline V and J ends were trimmed by 4 bases and 3 bases, with 28 bases remaining between them. The CDR3 sequence is CASSPGRGSSISKDTEAFF. CDR3 bases: TGCGCCAGCAGCCCAGGGAGGGGCAGTTCCATATCCAAGGACACTGAAGCTTTCTTT.

The chain recombines TRBV13 with TRBJ1-4, with D unresolved. The CDR3 is made up of 15 amino acids. Trimming removed 4 bases from V and 7 bases from J, with 16 bases in between. Germline lookup yields CDR1 PRHDT and CDR2 FYEKMQ (reference sequence). The CDR3 sequence is CASSYQTRRGEKLFF. The CDR3 coding sequence is TGTGCCAGCAGCTACCAGACTCGTCGGGGTGAAAAACTGTTTTTT.

V usage is TRBV5-1 and J usage is TRBJ2-7; D possibly corresponds to TRBD1 (6 bases). V was shortened by 2 bases and J by 4 bases, with 7 bases between the two germline ends. CDR3 size: 12 residues. Germline V CDR1 and CDR2: SGHRS, YFSETQ. CDR3 DNA: TGCGCCAGCAGCTTTCAGGGGTACGAGCAGTACTTC. This gives the protein CASSFQGYEQYF.

The chain recombines TRBV18 with TRBJ1-3, with D hard to call. The V end was cut by 3 bases, the J end by 4 bases, with 4 bases between. CDR1 KGHSH and CDR2 LQKENI come from the germline V gene. This CDR3 contains 12 residues. The CDR3 DNA sequence: TGTGCCAGCTCACCCCCAGGAAACACCATATATTTT. It yields the protein CASSPPGNTIYF.

The DNA for the CDR3 is TGTGCCAGCCTGGAAACTGGCGGGGGAGATACGCAGTATTTT. It is translated as CASLETGGGDTQYF. V gene TRBV5-6 combines with J gene TRBJ2-3; 7 nucleotides line up with TRBD2. Germline lookup yields CDR1 SGHDT and CDR2 YYEEEE. V lost 7 bases to trimming and J lost 5 bases; unmatched junction nucleotides: 10. The length of the CDR3 is 14 residues.

The V and J genes are TRBV28 and TRBJ1-1, with D unresolved. Germline-derived CDR1 and CDR2 are MDHEN and SYDVKM. The V end lost 2 bases, the J end lost 1 base, and 11 bases lay between the germline ends. The CDR3 has 15 amino acids. The DNA of the CDR3 is TGTGCCAGCAGTTTAATTCAGGTCGCGAACACTGAAGCTTTCTTT. Translated: CASSLIQVANTEAFF.

The rearrangement links TRBV7-2 to TRBJ1-5; no clear D gene. With 0 bases removed from V and 3 bases from J, the gap between germline ends came to 6 bases. Germline V CDR1 and CDR2: SGHTA, FQGNSA. This CDR3 is built from 14 residues. DNA for the CDR3: TGTGCCAGCAGCTTAGCGATGGCCAATCAGCCCCAGCATTTT. Its translation: CASSLAMANQPQHF.

The chain links TRBV27 to TRBJ1-2; 7 bases map to TRBD1. CDR1 is MNHEY, CDR2 SMNVEV, per germline (reference sequence). V shed 1 base and J 0 bases; nucleotides not matched to a gene: 11. The CDR3 totals 18 residues. In nucleotides, the CDR3 is TGTGCCAGCAGTTTATTGTTCCGAGGGGGCGGCACTAACTATGGCTACACCTTC. Translated: CASSLLFRGGGTNYGYTF.